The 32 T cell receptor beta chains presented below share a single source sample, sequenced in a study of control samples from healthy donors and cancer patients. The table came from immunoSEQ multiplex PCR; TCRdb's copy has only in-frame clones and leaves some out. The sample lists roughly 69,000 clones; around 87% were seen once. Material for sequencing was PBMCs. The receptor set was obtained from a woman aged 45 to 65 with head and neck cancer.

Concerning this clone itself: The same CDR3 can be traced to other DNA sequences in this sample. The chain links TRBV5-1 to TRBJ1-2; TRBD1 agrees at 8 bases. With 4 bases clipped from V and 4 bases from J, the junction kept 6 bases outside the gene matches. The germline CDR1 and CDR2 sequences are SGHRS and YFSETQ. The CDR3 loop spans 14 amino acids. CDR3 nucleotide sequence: TGCGCCAGCAGCCTTGGACAGGGCGGCTATGGCTACACCTTC. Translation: CASSLGQGGYGYTF.

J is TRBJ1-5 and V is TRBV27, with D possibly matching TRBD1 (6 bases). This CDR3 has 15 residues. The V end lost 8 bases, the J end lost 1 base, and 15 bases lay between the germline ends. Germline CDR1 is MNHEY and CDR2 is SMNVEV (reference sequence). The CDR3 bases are TGTGCCAGCGAAGAGACAGGTCGGAGCAATCAGCCCCAGCATTTT. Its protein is CASEETGRSNQPQHF.

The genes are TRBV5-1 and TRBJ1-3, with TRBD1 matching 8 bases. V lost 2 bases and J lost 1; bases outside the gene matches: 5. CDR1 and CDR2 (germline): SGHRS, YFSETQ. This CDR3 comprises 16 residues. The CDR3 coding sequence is TGCGCCAGCAGCTTTGGGACAGGCAGTTCTGGAAACACCATATATTTT. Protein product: CASSFGTGSSGNTIYF.

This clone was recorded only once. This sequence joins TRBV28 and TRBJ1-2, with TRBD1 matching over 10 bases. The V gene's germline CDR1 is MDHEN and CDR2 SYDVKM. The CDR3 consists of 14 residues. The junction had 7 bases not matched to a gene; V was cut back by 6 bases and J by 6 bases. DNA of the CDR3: TGTGCCAGCAGACGACAGGGGGCGTATGATGGCTACACCTTC. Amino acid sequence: CASRRQGAYDGYTF.

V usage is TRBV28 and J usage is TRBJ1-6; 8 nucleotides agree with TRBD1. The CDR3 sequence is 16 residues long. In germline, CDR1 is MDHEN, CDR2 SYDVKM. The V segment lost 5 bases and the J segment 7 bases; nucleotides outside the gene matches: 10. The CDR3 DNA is TGTGCCAGCAGTGACCTACGGACAGGGAGCAATTCACCCCTCCACTTT. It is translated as CASSDLRTGSNSPLHF.

This chain's CDR3 is CASRSGTALYNEQFF. CDR3 nucleotide sequence: TGTGCCAGTAGATCGGGGACAGCCCTCTACAATGAGCAGTTCTTC. The V gene is TRBV19, the J gene TRBJ2-1, with 7 bases fitting TRBD1. V was clipped by 6 bases and J by 3 bases; unmatched bases: 8. The CDR3 extends over 15 amino acids. Germline assignment: CDR1 LNHDA and CDR2 SQIVND (reference sequence).

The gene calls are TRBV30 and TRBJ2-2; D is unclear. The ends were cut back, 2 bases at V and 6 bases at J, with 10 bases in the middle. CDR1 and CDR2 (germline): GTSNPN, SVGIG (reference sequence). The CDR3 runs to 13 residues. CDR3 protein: CAWSNTLPGELFF. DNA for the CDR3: TGTGCCTGGAGTAACACATTACCCGGGGAGCTGTTTTTT.

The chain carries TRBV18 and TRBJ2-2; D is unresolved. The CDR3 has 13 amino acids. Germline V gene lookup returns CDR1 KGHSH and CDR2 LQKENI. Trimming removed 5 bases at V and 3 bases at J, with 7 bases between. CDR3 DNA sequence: TGTGCCAGCTCAACCTTGGACACCGGGGAGCTGTTTTTT. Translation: CASSTLDTGELFF. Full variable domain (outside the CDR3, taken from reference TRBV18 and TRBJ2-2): NAGVMQNPRHLVRRRGQEARLRCSPMKGHSHVYWYRQLPEEGLKFMVYLQKENIIDESGMPKERFSAEFPKEGPSILRIQQVVRGDSAAYFCASSTLDTGELFFGEGSRLTVL.

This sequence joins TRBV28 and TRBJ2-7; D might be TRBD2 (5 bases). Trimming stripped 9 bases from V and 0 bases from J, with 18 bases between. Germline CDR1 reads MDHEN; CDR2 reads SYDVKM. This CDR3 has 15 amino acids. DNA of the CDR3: TGTGCCAGTCAACCCGGACGGGAATCCTCCTACGAGCAGTACTTC. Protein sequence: CASQPGRESSYEQYF.

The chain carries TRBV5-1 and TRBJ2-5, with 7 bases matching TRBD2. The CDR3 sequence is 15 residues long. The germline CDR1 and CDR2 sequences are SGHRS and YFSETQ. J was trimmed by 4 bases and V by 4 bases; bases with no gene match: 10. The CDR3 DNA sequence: TGCGCCAGCAGCCGGGACGTGGCTAGCGGAGAGACCCAGTACTTC. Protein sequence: CASSRDVASGETQYF.

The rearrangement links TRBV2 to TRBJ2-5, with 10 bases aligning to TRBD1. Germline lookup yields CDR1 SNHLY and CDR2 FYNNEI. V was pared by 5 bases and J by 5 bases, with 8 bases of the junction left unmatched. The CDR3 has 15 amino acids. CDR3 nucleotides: TGTGCCAGCAGTTCCGACAGGGGGCGCGTGGAGACCCAGTACTTC. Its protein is CASSSDRGRVETQYF.

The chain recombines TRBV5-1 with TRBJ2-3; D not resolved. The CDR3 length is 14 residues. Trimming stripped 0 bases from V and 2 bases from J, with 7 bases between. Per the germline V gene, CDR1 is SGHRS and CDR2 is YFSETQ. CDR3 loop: CASSLVYDTDTQYF. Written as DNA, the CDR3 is TGCGCCAGCAGCTTGGTGTACGACACAGATACGCAGTATTTT. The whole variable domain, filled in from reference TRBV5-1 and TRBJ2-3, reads KAGVTQTPRYLIKTRGQQVTLSCSPISGHRSVSWYQQTPGQGLQFLFEYFSETQRNKGNFPGRFSGRQFSNSRSEMNVSTLELGDSALYLCASSLVYDTDTQYFGPGTRLTVL.

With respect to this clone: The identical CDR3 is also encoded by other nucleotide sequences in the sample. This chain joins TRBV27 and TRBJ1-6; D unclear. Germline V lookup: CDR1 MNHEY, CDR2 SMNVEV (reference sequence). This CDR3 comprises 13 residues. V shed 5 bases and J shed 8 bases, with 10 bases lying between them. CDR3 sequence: CASSPRRDSPLHF. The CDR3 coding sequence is TGTGCCAGCAGTCCCCGACGGGATTCACCCCTCCACTTT.

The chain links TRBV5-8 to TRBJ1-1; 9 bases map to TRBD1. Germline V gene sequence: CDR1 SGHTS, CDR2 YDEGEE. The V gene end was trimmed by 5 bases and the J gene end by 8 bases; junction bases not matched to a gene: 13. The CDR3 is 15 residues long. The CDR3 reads CASSLTGGGPTEAFF. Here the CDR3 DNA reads TGTGCCAGCAGTCTCACAGGGGGCGGGCCAACAGAAGCTTTCTTT.

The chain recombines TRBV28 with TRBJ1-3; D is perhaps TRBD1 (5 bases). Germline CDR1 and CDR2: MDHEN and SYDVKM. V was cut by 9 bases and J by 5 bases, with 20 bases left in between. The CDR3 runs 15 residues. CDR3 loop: CASALSSGQRNTIYF. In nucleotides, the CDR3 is TGTGCCAGTGCCCTATCGTCGGGGCAGCGAAACACCATATATTTT.

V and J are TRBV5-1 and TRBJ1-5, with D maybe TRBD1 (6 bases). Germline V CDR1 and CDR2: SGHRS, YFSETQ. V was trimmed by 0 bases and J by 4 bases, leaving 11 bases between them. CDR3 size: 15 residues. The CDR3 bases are TGCGCCAGCAGCTTGGGGGGGGCGCGGAATCAGCCCCAGCATTTT. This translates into CASSLGGARNQPQHF.

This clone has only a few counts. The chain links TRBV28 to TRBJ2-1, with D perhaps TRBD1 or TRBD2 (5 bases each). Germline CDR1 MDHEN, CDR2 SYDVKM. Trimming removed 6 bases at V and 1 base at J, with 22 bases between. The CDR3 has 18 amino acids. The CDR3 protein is CASRQDWRGALSYNEQFF. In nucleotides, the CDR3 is TGTGCCAGCAGACAGGACTGGCGAGGGGCCTTATCCTACAATGAGCAGTTCTTC.

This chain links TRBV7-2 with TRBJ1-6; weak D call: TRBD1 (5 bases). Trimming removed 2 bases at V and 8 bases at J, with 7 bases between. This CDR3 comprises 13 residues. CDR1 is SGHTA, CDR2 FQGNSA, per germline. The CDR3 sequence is CASSLTGDSPLHF. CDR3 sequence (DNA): TGTGCCAGCAGCTTAACAGGTGATTCACCCCTCCACTTT.

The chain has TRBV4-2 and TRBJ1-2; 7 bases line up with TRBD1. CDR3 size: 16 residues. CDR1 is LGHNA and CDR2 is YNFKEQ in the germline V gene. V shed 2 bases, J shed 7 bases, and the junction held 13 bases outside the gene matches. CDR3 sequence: CASSQPLTGRVGGYTF. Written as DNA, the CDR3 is TGTGCCAGCAGCCAACCATTGACAGGGCGGGTAGGTGGCTACACCTTC.

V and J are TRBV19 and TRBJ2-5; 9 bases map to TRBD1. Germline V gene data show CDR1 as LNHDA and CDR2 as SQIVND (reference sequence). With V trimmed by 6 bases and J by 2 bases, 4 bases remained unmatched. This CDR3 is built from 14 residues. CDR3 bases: TGTGCCAGTAGAACTGGGACAGGGCAAGAGACCCAGTACTTC. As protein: CASRTGTGQETQYF.

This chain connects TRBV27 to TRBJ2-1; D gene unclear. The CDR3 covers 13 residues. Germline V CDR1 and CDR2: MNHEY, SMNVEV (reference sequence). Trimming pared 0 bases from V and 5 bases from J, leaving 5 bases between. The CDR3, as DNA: TGTGCCAGCAGTTTATCGCTGGACAATGAGCAGTTCTTC. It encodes CASSLSLDNEQFF.

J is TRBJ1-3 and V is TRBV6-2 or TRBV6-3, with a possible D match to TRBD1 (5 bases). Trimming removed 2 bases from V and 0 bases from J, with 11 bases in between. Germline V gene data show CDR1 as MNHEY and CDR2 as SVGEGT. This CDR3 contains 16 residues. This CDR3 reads CASSYGPQDSGNTIYF. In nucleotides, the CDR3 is TGTGCCAGCAGTTACGGACCACAGGACTCTGGAAACACCATATATTTT.

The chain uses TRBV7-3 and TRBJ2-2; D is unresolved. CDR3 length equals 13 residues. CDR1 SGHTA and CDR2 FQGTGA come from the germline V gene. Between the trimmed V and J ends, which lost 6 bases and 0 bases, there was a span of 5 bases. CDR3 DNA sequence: TGTGCCAGCAGGGGAACGAACACCGGGGAGCTGTTTTTT. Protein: CASRGTNTGELFF.

The CDR3 spells CATRGQGVQETQYF. The CDR3 DNA reads as TGTGCCACCCGGGGGCAGGGGGTCCAAGAGACCCAGTACTTC. This chain joins TRBV15 and TRBJ2-5, with D perhaps TRBD1 (7 bases). V was trimmed by 8 bases and J by 1 base, leaving 14 bases between them. The CDR3 loop spans 14 amino acids. Germline V gene data show CDR1 as LNHNV and CDR2 as YYDKDF (reference sequence). Filled out from reference TRBV15 and TRBJ2-5, the complete variable domain reads DAMVIQNPRYQVTQFGKPVTLSCSQTLNHNVMYWYQQKSSQAPKLLFHYYDKDFNNEADTPDNFQSRRPNTSFCFLDIRSPGLGDTAMYLCATRGQGVQETQYFGPGTRLLVL.

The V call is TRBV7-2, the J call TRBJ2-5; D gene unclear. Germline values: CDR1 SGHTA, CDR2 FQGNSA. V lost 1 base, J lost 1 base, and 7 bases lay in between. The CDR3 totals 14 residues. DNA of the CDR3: TGTGCCAGCAGCTTAGGCTCCCTCCAAGAGACCCAGTACTTC. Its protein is CASSLGSLQETQYF.

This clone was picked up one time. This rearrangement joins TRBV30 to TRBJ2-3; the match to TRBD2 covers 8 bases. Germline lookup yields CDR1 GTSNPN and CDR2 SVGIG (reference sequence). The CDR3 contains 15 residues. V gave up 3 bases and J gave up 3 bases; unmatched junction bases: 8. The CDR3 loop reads CAWRRGGLDTDTQYF. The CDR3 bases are TGTGCCTGGAGGCGCGGGGGGTTGGATACAGATACGCAGTATTTT.

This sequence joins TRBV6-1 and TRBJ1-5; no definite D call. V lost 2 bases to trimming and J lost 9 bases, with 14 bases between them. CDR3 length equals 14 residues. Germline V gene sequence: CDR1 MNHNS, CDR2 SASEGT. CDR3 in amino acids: CASSELGDPTPQHF. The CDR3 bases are TGTGCCAGCAGTGAATTGGGAGATCCTACGCCCCAGCATTTT.

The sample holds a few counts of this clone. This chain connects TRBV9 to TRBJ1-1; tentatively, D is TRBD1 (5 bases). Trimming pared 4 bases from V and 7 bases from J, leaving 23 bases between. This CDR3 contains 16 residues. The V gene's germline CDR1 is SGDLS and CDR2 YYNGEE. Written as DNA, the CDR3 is TGTGCCAGCAGCACGCAGGATGGGCAGGGAAGGGGTGAAGCTTTCTTT. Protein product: CASSTQDGQGRGEAFF.

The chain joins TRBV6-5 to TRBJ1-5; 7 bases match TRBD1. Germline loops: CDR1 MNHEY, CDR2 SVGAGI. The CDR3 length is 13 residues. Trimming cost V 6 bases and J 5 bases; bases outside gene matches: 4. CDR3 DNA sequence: TGTGCCAGCAGCCGGGACAGTCATCAGCCCCAGCATTTT. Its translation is CASSRDSHQPQHF.

Here the CDR3 DNA reads TGTGCCAGCAGCCCCACCTTTGTAGCGGGGAGGGAATCCTACGAGCAGTACTTC. Encoded protein: CASSPTFVAGRESYEQYF. The chain has TRBV3-1 (or the pseudogene TRBV3-2) and TRBJ2-7; TRBD2 matches at 8 bases. There are 18 residues in the CDR3. Trimming at V came to 4 bases and at J to 1 base, leaving 15 bases not matched to a gene. The germline CDR1 and CDR2 sequences are LGHDT and YNNKEL (reference sequence).

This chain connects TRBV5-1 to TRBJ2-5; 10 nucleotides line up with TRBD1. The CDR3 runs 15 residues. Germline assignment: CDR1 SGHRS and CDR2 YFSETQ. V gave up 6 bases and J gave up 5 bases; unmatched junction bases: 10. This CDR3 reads CASTSTGTGVETQYF. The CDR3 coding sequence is TGCGCCAGCACCTCAACCGGGACAGGGGTCGAGACCCAGTACTTC.

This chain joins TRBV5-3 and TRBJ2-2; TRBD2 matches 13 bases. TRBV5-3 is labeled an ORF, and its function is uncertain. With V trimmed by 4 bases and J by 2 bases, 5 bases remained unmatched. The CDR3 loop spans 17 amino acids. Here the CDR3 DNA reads TGTGCCAGAAGCCTGGGACTAGCGGGGAATAACACCGGGGAGCTGTTTTTT. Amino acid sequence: CARSLGLAGNNTGELFF.